These 10 T cell receptor beta chains came from one sample sequenced in a study of glioma-infiltrating T cells after dendritic cell vaccination. Assay used: immunoSEQ multiplex PCR; TCRdb lists only in-frame clones, some missing. The sample lists some 60,000 clones, around 85% occurring once. Stated time point: after dendritic cell vaccination, including at tumor progression/relapse. This specimen consisted of blood, obtained after dendritic cell vaccination. Source of these receptors: a human donor with glioblastoma.

The DNA for the CDR3 is TGTGCCAGTAGCATGGGACAGTGGAGCAATCAGCCCCAGCATTTT. Its protein is CASSMGQWSNQPQHF. The chain couples TRBV19 to TRBJ1-5; TRBD1 matches 7 bases. J lost 1 base, V lost 6 bases, and 6 bases had no gene match. Germline V gives CDR1 LNHDA, CDR2 SQIVND (reference sequence). This CDR3 is built from 15 residues.

The chain joins TRBV7-9 to TRBJ1-2; 9 bases map to TRBD1. The CDR3 contains 16 residues. CDR1 and CDR2 (germline): SEHNR, FQNEAQ (reference sequence). V was clipped by 5 bases and J by 8 bases; unmatched bases: 15. CDR3 sequence reads: CASSPEGDRVVQGYTF. The CDR3 bases are TGTGCCAGCAGCCCCGAAGGGGACAGGGTAGTGCAAGGCTACACCTTC. The full variable domain, rest sourced from reference TRBV7-9 and TRBJ1-2, is DTGVSQNPRHKITKRGQNVTFRCDPISEHNRLYWYRQTLGQGPEFLTYFQNEAQLEKSRLLSDRFSAERPKGSFSTLEIQRTEQGDSAMYLCASSPEGDRVVQGYTFGSGTRLTVV.

J is TRBJ2-7 and V is TRBV7-9, with TRBD2 matching 8 bases. CDR1 SEHNR and CDR2 FQNEAQ come from the germline V gene (reference sequence). Trimming at V came to 0 bases and at J to 5 bases, leaving 0 bases not matched to a gene. The CDR3 runs 13 residues. The CDR3 DNA is TGTGCCAGCAGCTTAGCCGGGGGGGACGAGCAGTACTTC. Encoded protein: CASSLAGGDEQYF.

The chain recombines TRBV19 with TRBJ1-2; possible D gene TRBD1, 6 bases. The CDR3 extends over 14 amino acids. CDR1 is LNHDA and CDR2 is SQIVND in the germline V gene (reference sequence). Trimming took off 5 bases at V and 5 bases at J, with 15 bases between the two ends. CDR3 sequence: CASSPGGGRYGYTF. DNA for the CDR3: TGTGCCAGTAGTCCCGGGGGGGGCAGGTATGGCTACACCTTC.

J is TRBJ1-2 and V is TRBV10-3; maybe TRBD1 (6 bases). Between the trimmed V and J ends, which lost 3 bases and 4 bases, there was a span of 9 bases. The CDR3 covers 13 residues. Germline assignment: CDR1 ENHRY and CDR2 SYGVKD. The CDR3 bases are TGTGCCATCAGTGATCAGGGGAGCTATGGCTACACCTTC. It yields the protein CAISDQGSYGYTF.

The CDR3 DNA reads TGTGCCAGCAGCTTTTGGACAGGGGAAGAAAAACTGTTTTTT. It translates to CASSFWTGEEKLFF. The chain links TRBV11-3 to TRBJ1-4; 9 positions agree with TRBD1. The CDR3 sequence is 14 residues long. Germline V gene lookup returns CDR1 SGHNT and CDR2 YENEEA. The trim removed 3 bases at V and 8 bases at J, leaving 4 bases unmatched.

The chain links TRBV11-1 to TRBJ2-7; no reliable D call. Germline V gives CDR1 SGHAT, CDR2 FQDESV (reference sequence). Trimming cost V 5 bases and J 3 bases, with 14 bases left between them. CDR3 size: 14 residues. The CDR3 here is CASSPANLHYEQYF. Here the CDR3 DNA reads TGTGCCAGCAGCCCCGCTAACCTCCACTACGAGCAGTACTTC. Using reference TRBV11-1 and TRBJ2-7 for the parts outside the CDR3, the full variable domain is EAEVAQSPRYKITEKSQAVAFWCDPISGHATLYWYRQILGQGPELLVQFQDESVVDDSQLPKDRFSAERLKGVDSTLKIQPAELGDSAMYLCASSPANLHYEQYFGPGTRLTVT.

The rearrangement joins TRBV9 to TRBJ1-2; D possibly corresponds to TRBD1 (5 bases). The germline V and J ends were trimmed by 0 bases and 7 bases, with 16 bases remaining between them. Germline V gene data show CDR1 as SGDLS and CDR2 as YYNGEE. The CDR3 spans 15 residues. CDR3 in DNA: TGTGCCAGCAGCGTAGAACCTCACACCCAGGGTGGCTACACCTTC. Amino acids: CASSVEPHTQGGYTF.

The chain combines TRBV4-2 with TRBJ1-4; 7 bases fit TRBD1. The CDR3 runs 16 residues. Germline-derived CDR1 and CDR2 are LGHNA and YNFKEQ. The V segment lost 0 bases and the J segment 5 bases; nucleotides outside the gene matches: 6. CDR3 in amino acids: CASSQDTGQTNEKLFF. In nucleotides, the CDR3 is TGTGCCAGCAGCCAAGATACGGGACAGACGAATGAAAAACTGTTTTTT.

V and J are TRBV13 and TRBJ2-3; D possibly corresponds to TRBD1 (5 bases). The V gene lost 3 bases and the J gene lost 5 bases, with 15 bases spanning the gap. Germline V lookup: CDR1 PRHDT, CDR2 FYEKMQ (reference sequence). The CDR3 length is 15 residues. The CDR3 nucleotides read TGTGCCAGCAGCTTTAAGGTAGGGGTTGGAGATACGCAGTATTTT. Protein product: CASSFKVGVGDTQYF.